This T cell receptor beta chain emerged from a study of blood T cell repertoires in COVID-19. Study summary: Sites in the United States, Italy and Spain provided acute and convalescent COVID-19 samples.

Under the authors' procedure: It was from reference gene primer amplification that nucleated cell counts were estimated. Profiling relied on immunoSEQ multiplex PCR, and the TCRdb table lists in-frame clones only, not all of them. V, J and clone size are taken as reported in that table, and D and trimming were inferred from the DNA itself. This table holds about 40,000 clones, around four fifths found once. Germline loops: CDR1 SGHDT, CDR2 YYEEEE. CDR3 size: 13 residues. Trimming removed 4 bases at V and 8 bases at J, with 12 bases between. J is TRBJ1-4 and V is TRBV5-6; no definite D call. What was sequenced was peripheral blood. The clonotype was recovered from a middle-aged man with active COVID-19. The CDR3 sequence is CASSARGREKLFF. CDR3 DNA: TGTGCCAGCAGCGCTCGCGGAAGGGAAAAACTGTTTTTT.